These T cell receptor beta chains were read from a single sample in a study of Ad26.COV2.S vaccination and SARS-CoV-2 variants. Assay used: immunoSEQ multiplex PCR; TCRdb lists only in-frame clones, some missing. This table has about 440,000 clones, roughly 87% appearing once. The starting material was peripheral blood, obtained in a trial of Ad26.COV2.S vaccine versus placebo. The source of these receptors is a person between 18 and 59 years old who received the Ad26.COV2.S COVID-19 vaccine or a placebo. Both conserved end residues are part of each CDR3. D genes are given only for firm matches. Only part of the rows carry a size: once, few, many, or a class if the clone is expanded.

-,once,TRBJ2-1,TRBV30,CAWSSGGGLRREQFF,TGTGCCTGGAGTTCAGGGGGAGGCCTCCGTAGGGAGCAGTTCTTC
-,-,TRBJ2-6,TRBV19,CASRGGFSGANVLTF,TGTGCCAGTAGAGGGGGTTTCTCTGGGGCCAACGTCCTGACTTTC
-,-,TRBJ1-2,TRBV28,CASLGATIGGYTF,TGTGCCAGCCTAGGGGCGACGATTGGTGGCTACACCTTC
-,-,TRBJ2-7,TRBV7-2,CASSWGGLKGEQYF,TGTGCCAGCAGCTGGGGCGGACTAAAGGGGGAGCAGTACTTC
-,-,TRBJ2-1,TRBV30,CAWSVGGIGNEQFF,TGTGCCTGGAGTGTAGGGGGTATAGGCAATGAGCAGTTCTTC
-,-,TRBJ1-2,TRBV3-1/TRBV3-2,CASSRFLGYGYTF,TGTGCCAGCAGCAGGTTCCTGGGCTACGGCTACACCTTC
-,few,TRBJ2-6,TRBV10-3,CAITKGPSAGANVLTF,TGTGCCATCACTAAGGGTCCCTCGGCTGGGGCCAACGTCCTGACTTTC
-,-,TRBJ1-1,TRBV27,CASRSGLNTEAFF,TGTGCCAGCAGAAGCGGATTGAACACTGAAGCTTTCTTT
-,-,TRBJ1-5,TRBV6-5,CASSFNGLSNQPQHF,TGTGCCAGCAGTTTCAATGGCTTGAGCAATCAGCCCCAGCATTTT
-,-,TRBJ2-2,TRBV29-1,CSGLSGGNTGELFF,TGCAGCGGGCTCTCAGGCGGCAACACCGGGGAGCTGTTTTTT
-,-,TRBJ2-7,TRBV5-6,CASSLWTYEQYF,TGTGCCAGCAGCTTGTGGACCTACGAGCAGTACTTC
-,few,TRBJ1-3,TRBV6-2/TRBV6-3,CASSYGPSGNTIYF,TGTGCCAGCAGTTACGGGCCCTCTGGAAACACCATATATTTT
-,-,TRBJ1-2,TRBV29-1,CSVGTSGYTF,TGCAGCGTTGGAACGAGTGGCTACACCTTC
TRBD2,-,TRBJ2-3,TRBV3-1/TRBV3-2,CASSLSNPTSGSDPTDTQYF,TGTGCCAGCAGCCTATCAAACCCTACTAGCGGGAGTGATCCCACAGATACGCAGTATTTT
-,-,TRBJ1-2,TRBV29-1,CSVDDPRSGAGYTF,TGCAGCGTTGACGACCCCCGTTCTGGGGCTGGCTACACCTTC
TRBD1,-,TRBJ2-7,TRBV30,CAYGTGPALEQYF,TGTGCCTACGGGACAGGCCCGGCCCTGGAGCAGTACTTC
TRBD2,-,TRBJ2-2,TRBV19,CASSLVAGNTGELFF,TGTGCCAGTAGTCTCGTAGCGGGAAACACCGGGGAGCTGTTTTTT
-,-,TRBJ1-1,TRBV6-1,CASSENWHPNTEAFF,TGTGCCAGCAGTGAAAATTGGCATCCGAACACTGAAGCTTTCTTT
TRBD1,-,TRBJ1-2,TRBV29-1,CSAAQGQGMDGYTF,TGCAGCGCAGCTCAGGGACAGGGAATGGACGGCTACACCTTC
-,-,TRBJ1-6,TRBV12-3/TRBV12-4,CASSFQNSPLHF,TGTGCCAGCAGTTTTCAGAATTCACCCCTCCACTTT
-,-,TRBJ2-7,TRBV9,CASSVGSSRKYF,TGTGCCAGCAGCGTCGGGTCCTCCAGGAAGTACTTC
-,-,TRBJ2-1,TRBV5-6,CASSLRGSSYNEQFF,TGTGCCAGCAGCCTTAGGGGGAGCTCCTACAATGAGCAGTTCTTC
-,-,TRBJ2-1,TRBV19,CASRVKTGLGNNEQFF,TGTGCCAGTAGAGTCAAGACAGGCCTTGGAAACAATGAGCAGTTCTTC
TRBD1,once,TRBJ1-1,TRBV29-1,CSALGQAVGGNTEAFF,TGCAGCGCCCTAGGACAGGCCGTAGGGGGAAACACTGAAGCTTTCTTT
TRBD1,-,TRBJ2-6,TRBV9,CASSVLTGVGANVLTF,TGTGCCAGCAGCGTTCTGACAGGGGTCGGGGCCAACGTCCTGACTTTC
TRBD1,few,TRBJ2-5,TRBV19,CASSIQTGGSQETQYF,TGTGCCAGTAGTATCCAGACAGGGGGCTCCCAAGAGACCCAGTACTTC
-,once,TRBJ1-6,TRBV11-2,CASSLVDRTKNSPLHF,TGTGCCAGCAGCTTAGTTGACCGGACCAAAAATTCACCCCTCCACTTT
-,-,TRBJ1-4,TRBV30,CAWSVLVGQGVLFF,TGTGCCTGGAGTGTACTGGTGGGGCAGGGAGTTTTGTTTTTT
-,-,TRBJ1-2,TRBV5-6,CASSHLGPGGYGYTF,TGTGCCAGCAGCCACTTGGGCCCGGGCGGGTATGGCTACACCTTC
-,-,TRBJ2-1,TRBV7-2,CASGRAPYNEQFF,TGTGCCAGCGGTAGGGCTCCCTACAATGAGCAGTTCTTC
-,once,TRBJ1-2,TRBV7-2,CASSSPGRGAGNYGYTF,TGTGCCAGCAGCTCCCCGGGGAGGGGGGCGGGTAACTATGGCTACACCTTC
-,-,TRBJ1-2,TRBV10-3,CAISAGVGGYTF,TGTGCCATTTCGGCGGGGGTTGGTGGCTACACCTTC
-,-,TRBJ2-6,TRBV5-1,CASTKSASPGANVLTF,TGCGCCAGCACTAAATCGGCATCACCAGGGGCCAACGTCCTGACTTTC
-,few,TRBJ2-2,TRBV4-2,CASSQEQNTGELFF,TGTGCCAGCAGCCAAGAACAGAACACCGGGGAGCTGTTTTTT
-,-,TRBJ2-5,TRBV5-4,CASSLYAETQYF,TGTGCCAGCAGCTTGTACGCCGAGACCCAGTACTTC
TRBD2,-,TRBJ2-7,TRBV5-1,CASSPSGTRGHEQYF,TGCGCCAGCAGCCCCAGCGGGACCCGAGGGCACGAGCAGTACTTC
-,once,TRBJ2-3,TRBV6-4,CASTTGEAHLTDTQYF,TGTGCCAGCACCACGGGGGAGGCCCACCTCACAGATACGCAGTATTTT
TRBD1,-,TRBJ1-1,TRBV28,CASSYRDRFSEAFF,TGTGCCAGCAGTTACCGGGACAGATTTTCTGAAGCTTTCTTT
TRBD1,-,TRBJ2-5,TRBV3-1/TRBV3-2,CASSHTLGQGGETQYF,TGTGCCAGCAGCCACACCCTCGGACAGGGTGGGGAGACCCAGTACTTC
-,-,TRBJ2-1,TRBV7-9,CASSPGLLRQLYNEQFF,TGTGCCAGCAGTCCAGGACTACTGAGGCAACTATACAATGAGCAGTTCTTC
-,-,TRBJ1-5,TRBV28,CASSLDGHQPQHF,TGTGCCAGCAGTCTTGACGGCCATCAGCCCCAGCATTTT
-,-,TRBJ2-7,TRBV4-2,CASSQDTARGLLKGYEQYF,TGTGCCAGCAGCCAAGATACAGCTCGGGGCCTACTGAAGGGATACGAGCAGTACTTC
TRBD1,-,TRBJ1-1,TRBV7-9,CASSARDRGRGTEAFF,TGTGCCAGCAGCGCCCGAGACAGGGGACGAGGCACTGAAGCTTTCTTT
TRBD1,-,TRBJ2-2,TRBV6-6,CASSSGQGSTGELFF,TGTGCCAGCAGTTCCGGACAGGGTTCTACCGGGGAGCTGTTTTTT
-,-,TRBJ2-2,TRBV19,CASATSRGIGELFF,TGTGCCAGTGCAACTTCCAGAGGAATCGGGGAGCTGTTTTTT
-,-,TRBJ2-1,TRBV24-1,CATSGTGSSYNEQFF,TGTGCCACCAGTGGTACCGGTAGCTCCTACAATGAGCAGTTCTTC
-,-,TRBJ1-5,TRBV30,CAWSPESNQPQHF,TGTGCCTGGAGTCCCGAGAGCAATCAGCCCCAGCATTTT
-,-,TRBJ1-5,TRBV3-1/TRBV3-2,CASSPGHSNQPQHF,TGTGCCAGCAGCCCGGGACACAGCAATCAGCCCCAGCATTTT
TRBD1,few,TRBJ1-3,TRBV18,CASSPSRGGNTIYF,TGTGCCAGCTCACCATCCAGGGGGGGAAACACCATATATTTT